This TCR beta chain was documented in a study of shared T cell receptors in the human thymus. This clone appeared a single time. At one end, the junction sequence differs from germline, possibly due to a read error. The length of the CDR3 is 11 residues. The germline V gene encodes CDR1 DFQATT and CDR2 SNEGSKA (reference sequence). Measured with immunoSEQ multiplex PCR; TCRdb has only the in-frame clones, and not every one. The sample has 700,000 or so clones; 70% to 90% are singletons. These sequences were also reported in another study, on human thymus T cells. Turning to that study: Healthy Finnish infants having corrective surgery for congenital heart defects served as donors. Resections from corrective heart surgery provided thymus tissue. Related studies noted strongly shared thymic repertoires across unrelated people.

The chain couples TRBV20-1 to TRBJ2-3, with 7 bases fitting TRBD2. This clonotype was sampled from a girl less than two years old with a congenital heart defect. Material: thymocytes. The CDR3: CSASRGDTRYF. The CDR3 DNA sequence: TGCAGTGCTTCCCGGGGGGATACGCGGTATTTT.